What follows are 12 T cell receptor beta chains derived from one specimen sequenced in a study of OX40 agonist ivuxolimab in advanced cancers. Data came from immunoSEQ multiplex PCR; TCRdb stores just in-frame clones and leaves some out. Of about 50,000 clones listed, over 65% are singletons. The sequencing used CD4+ or CD8+ T cells sorted from blood, collected in a trial of the OX40 agonist ivuxolimab. Receptors were obtained from an adult with an advanced solid tumor such as melanoma, head and neck, liver or kidney cancer.

This clone was counted between two and nine times. The CDR3 sequence: CASSLDGGGNQPQHF. CDR3 bases: TGTGCCAGCAGCTTAGACGGGGGCGGCAATCAGCCCCAGCATTTT. This sequence joins TRBV7-2 and TRBJ1-5; D is perhaps TRBD1 (6 bases). Trimming took 1 base from V and 2 from J, leaving 9 bases between them. In germline, CDR1 is SGHTA, CDR2 FQGNSA. The CDR3 runs 15 residues.

The V and J genes are TRBV7-6 and TRBJ2-3; the match to TRBD2 covers 14 bases. In germline, CDR1 is SGHVS, CDR2 FNYEAQ. The CDR3 spans 19 residues. J gave up 2 bases and V 5 bases, and 12 bases lay outside the gene matches. The CDR3 region is CASSPDPGLAGDFTDTQYF. Written as DNA, the CDR3 is TGTGCCAGCAGCCCGGATCCGGGACTAGCGGGGGACTTCACAGATACGCAGTATTTT.

The rearrangement links TRBV19 to TRBJ2-1; 10 positions match TRBD2. Per germline, CDR1 LNHDA and CDR2 SQIVND (reference sequence). The CDR3 totals 19 residues. The V gene end was trimmed by 1 base and the J gene end by 5 bases; junction bases not matched to a gene: 14. Here the CDR3 DNA reads TGTGCCAGTAGTATAGCCGGAAGCGGGAGGGCAGGGTGGGACAATGAGCAGTTCTTC. It encodes CASSIAGSGRAGWDNEQFF. The full variable domain, its missing parts supplied by reference TRBV19 and TRBJ2-1, is DGGITQSPKYLFRKEGQNVTLSCEQNLNHDAMYWYRQDPGQGLRLIYYSQIVNDFQKGDIAEGYSVSREKKESFPLTVTSAQKNPTAFYLCASSIAGSGRAGWDNEQFFGPGTRLTVL.

The genes are TRBV7-2 and TRBJ2-7, with 9 positions matching TRBD1. The CDR3 totals 15 residues. CDR1 is SGHTA, CDR2 FQGNSA, per germline. The J segment lost 2 bases and the V segment lost 2 bases, leaving 4 bases of the junction unmatched. This CDR3 reads CASSLTGTGTYEQYF. DNA for the CDR3: TGTGCCAGCAGCTTAACCGGGACAGGGACCTACGAGCAGTACTTC.

The V call is TRBV6-1, the J call TRBJ1-2; TRBD1 is a possible D gene (6 bases). V was pared by 5 bases and J by 4 bases, with 14 bases between. Germline V gene lookup returns CDR1 MNHNS and CDR2 SASEGT. This CDR3 is built from 14 residues. The CDR3 sequence is CASSRGAPTYGYTF. The CDR3 DNA reads as TGTGCCAGCAGTCGGGGGGCCCCTACCTATGGCTACACCTTC.

This chain connects TRBV7-6 to TRBJ2-5; 7 bases line up with TRBD2. The germline V gene has CDR1 SGHVS and CDR2 FNYEAQ. V shed 7 bases and J 4 bases; nucleotides not matched to a gene: 15. The CDR3 covers 16 residues. In DNA, the CDR3 is TGTGCCAGCACCTGGGGGGGGTCCCAATTTATAGAGACCCAGTACTTC. It yields the protein CASTWGGSQFIETQYF.

The sample holds a few counts of this clone. The gene calls are TRBV7-9 and TRBJ1-4; no definite D call. The germline CDR1 and CDR2 sequences are SEHNR and FQNEAQ (reference sequence). With 5 bases removed from V and 4 bases from J, the gap between germline ends came to 5 bases. This CDR3 is 12 amino acids long. In DNA form, the CDR3 reads TGTGCCAGCAGCCCCGTTAATGAAAAACTGTTTTTT. Amino acids: CASSPVNEKLFF.

This chain links TRBV5-1 with TRBJ2-3; 7 positions match TRBD2. J lost 4 bases, V lost 5 bases, and 10 bases had no gene match. Germline V CDR1 and CDR2: SGHRS, YFSETQ. The CDR3 is made up of 15 amino acids. CDR3 nucleotide sequence: TGCGCCAGCAGAAAAGGACTAGTTAATGCAGATACGCAGTATTTT. Its translation is CASRKGLVNADTQYF.

This chain joins TRBV18 and TRBJ2-7; 7 bases map to TRBD2. Germline CDR1 reads KGHSH; CDR2 reads LQKENI. The CDR3 contains 15 residues. Trimming cost V 6 bases and J 6 bases; bases outside gene matches: 14. As DNA, the CDR3 is TGTGCCAGCTCTGGTGTAAGCGGGGACTCTGGCGAGCAGTACTTC. Protein: CASSGVSGDSGEQYF.

The chain has TRBV9 and TRBJ2-1; TRBD2 matches 7 bases. CDR1 and CDR2 from the germline V gene are SGDLS and YYNGEE. V trimming: 1 base; J trimming: 3 bases; junction bases outside the gene matches: 7. This CDR3 has 16 amino acids. The CDR3 spells CASSVSGQRGYNEQFF. The CDR3 region has the DNA TGTGCCAGCAGCGTATCAGGGCAGCGGGGCTACAATGAGCAGTTCTTC. The variable domain in full, completed from reference TRBV9 and TRBJ2-1, reads DSGVTQTPKHLITATGQRVTLRCSPRSGDLSVYWYQQSLDQGLQFLIQYYNGEERAKGNILERFSAQQFPDLHSELNLSSLELGDSALYFCASSVSGQRGYNEQFFGPGTRLTVL.

The chain carries TRBV5-1 and TRBJ2-3, with 10 bases that match TRBD2. The CDR3 runs 17 residues. Per the germline V gene, CDR1 is SGHRS and CDR2 is YFSETQ. J was trimmed by 1 base and V by 4 bases; bases with no gene match: 9. The CDR3 reads CASSQSLLAGGTDTQYF. CDR3 nucleotides: TGCGCCAGCAGCCAATCTCTTCTAGCGGGAGGCACAGATACGCAGTATTTT.

The J gene is TRBJ2-7, the V gene TRBV11-2; TRBD1 might be the D (6 bases). This CDR3 contains 15 residues. Germline V gene data show CDR1 as SGHAT and CDR2 as FQNNGV. Deletions cut 1 base from V and 3 bases from J, with 13 bases between. This chain's CDR3 is CASSLGLGTNYEQYF. In DNA form, the CDR3 reads TGTGCCAGCAGCTTAGGATTGGGGACAAACTACGAGCAGTACTTC.